This TCR beta chain was observed in a study of cytomegalovirus exposure and HLA in healthy donors. General study points: There were a few CMV-associated chains whose specificity for CMV antigens was confirmed in vitro. The study designated 164 TCR beta chains cytomegalovirus-associated. Rarity marked most TCR sequences, yet some public TCRs occurred in many donors.

Clones were sequenced by immunoSEQ multiplex PCR, and TCRdb holds only the in-frame ones, with some missing. The sample has 180,000 or so clones; 86% are singletons. From the approximately 110-subject validation cohort, which was separate from the roughly 700-subject first cohort, the donors were drawn. With regard to this clone: Its target is unknown.

Source material: PBMCs. This clonotype originated in a man between 18 and 35 years old in good health and CMV-seropositive.

DNA for the CDR3: TGTGCCAGCAGTTACTCGACCGAGGGCAATCAGCCCCAGCATTTT. Translated, it gives CASSYSTEGNQPQHF. The gene calls are TRBV6-5 and TRBJ1-5, with D uncertain. The V gene's germline CDR1 is MNHEY and CDR2 SVGAGI. This CDR3 spans 15 amino acids. Trimming removed 0 bases from V and 2 bases from J, with 8 bases in between.